The rows below give T cell receptor beta chains drawn from one sample of a study of blood T cell repertoires in COVID-19. TCRdb's table, derived via immunoSEQ multiplex PCR, lists solely in-frame clones and lacks some. The sample includes 110,000 to 150,000 clones, more than 75% seen only once; the top ten take roughly 4%. Sequencing was done on a sample of peripheral blood. These receptors were collected from a woman between 35 and 50 years old with acute or convalescent COVID-19. The CDR3 runs from the conserved cysteine through the conserved F or W. Each record gives: J gene, V gene, D gene, clone size, CDR3 protein, CDR3 DNA. A D gene is named only where the DNA matches it firmly. Not all rows give a size; the values are once, few, many and, for expanded clones, a class.

>TRBJ1-1|TRBV7-2|-|-
CASSLTERTEAFF
TGTGCCAGCAGCTTGACAGAGAGGACTGAAGCTTTCTTT
>TRBJ2-4|TRBV7-2|TRBD1|-
CASSYWGRQGANIQYF
TGTGCCAGCAGCTACTGGGGACGACAGGGGGCAAACATTCAGTACTTC
>TRBJ2-3|TRBV7-9|-|-
CASSLAEGGLTDTQYF
TGTGCCAGCAGCTTAGCGGAGGGGGGGCTCACAGATACGCAGTATTTT
>TRBJ2-3|TRBV12-5|TRBD2|-
CASGPRPGLATGSTDTQYF
TGTGCTAGTGGTCCGAGGCCGGGACTAGCGACTGGGAGCACAGATACGCAGTATTTT
>TRBJ2-7|TRBV5-6|-|-
CASSSTGYNEQYF
TGTGCCAGCAGCTCCACAGGGTACAACGAGCAGTACTTC
>TRBJ2-1|TRBV2|-|-
CASSEERLRNNEQFF
TGTGCCAGCAGTGAAGAGCGCCTAAGAAACAATGAGCAGTTCTTC
>TRBJ2-7|TRBV7-9|TRBD1|-
CASSLERQGKWYEQYF
TGTGCCAGCAGCTTAGAGAGACAGGGGAAGTGGTACGAGCAGTACTTC
>TRBJ2-3|TRBV30|-|-
CAWSAAFTSTDTQYF
TGTGCCTGGAGTGCCGCCTTTACAAGCACAGATACGCAGTATTTT
>TRBJ2-1|TRBV14|-|-
CASSQFSSYNEQFF
TGTGCCAGCAGCCAATTTAGCTCCTACAATGAGCAGTTCTTC
>TRBJ1-2|TRBV3-1/TRBV3-2|TRBD1|-
CASSRRQGSGGYTF
TGTGCCAGCAGCCGACGACAGGGATCGGGTGGCTACACCTTC
>TRBJ2-1|TRBV29-1|-|-
CSVGYNEQFF
TGCAGCGTCGGCTACAATGAGCAGTTCTTC
>TRBJ2-7|TRBV19|TRBD1|-
CASSIRDRDSYYEQYF
TGTGCCAGTAGTATCCGGGACAGGGATAGCTACTACGAGCAGTACTTC
>TRBJ1-2|TRBV5-1|TRBD1|-
CASSLGTGSIDGYTF
TGCGCCAGCAGCTTGGGGACAGGCTCTATAGATGGCTACACCTTC
>TRBJ1-5|TRBV28|TRBD1|-
CASSPGQGLRPQHF
TGTGCCAGCAGTCCGGGACAGGGCCTTAGGCCCCAGCATTTT
>TRBJ2-7|TRBV5-6|-|-
CASSLALEQYF
TGTGCCAGCAGCTTGGCTTTAGAGCAGTACTTC
>TRBJ2-3|TRBV7-8|TRBD2|-
CASSLRGLGLGHTDTQYF
TGTGCCAGCAGCTTAAGAGGACTAGGCTTAGGGCACACAGATACGCAGTATTTT
>TRBJ1-4|TRBV6-5|-|-
CASHQGPNEKLFF
TGTGCCAGCCACCAGGGTCCAAATGAAAAACTGTTTTTT
>TRBJ2-3|TRBV21-1|-|-
CASSKAQRVITDTQYF
TGTGCCAGCAGCAAAGCCCAGCGGGTTATCACAGATACGCAGTATTTT
>TRBJ2-3|TRBV10-3|-|-
CAISEFSGDTQYF
TGTGCCATCAGTGAGTTTTCAGGAGATACGCAGTATTTT
>TRBJ1-2|TRBV29-1|TRBD1|-
CSVGTGTYGYTF
TGCAGCGTGGGGACAGGGACCTATGGCTACACCTTC
>TRBJ2-6|TRBV19|-|-
CASHGTGANVLTF
TGTGCCAGCCACGGTACTGGGGCCAACGTCCTGACTTTC
>TRBJ1-6|TRBV12-5|-|-
CASGLQGNSPLHF
TGTGCTAGTGGTTTGCAGGGGAATTCACCCCTCCACTTT
>TRBJ2-3|TRBV29-1|-|-
CSVEDVGRSTDTQYF
TGCAGCGTTGAAGATGTGGGGAGAAGCACAGATACGCAGTATTTT
>TRBJ1-2|TRBV28|TRBD1|-
CASSYGLGQGEAGYTF
TGTGCCAGCAGTTATGGTTTGGGGCAGGGGGAAGCGGGCTACACCTTC
>TRBJ2-1|TRBV19|TRBD2|-
CASSIREGRNEQFF
TGTGCCAGTAGTATCAGGGAGGGCCGTAATGAGCAGTTCTTC
>TRBJ2-5|TRBV25-1|TRBD1|-
CASVPRLRGQRETQYF
TGTGCCAGCGTCCCTCGGCTCAGGGGGCAGAGAGAGACCCAGTACTTC
>TRBJ1-2|TRBV6-5|TRBD1|-
CASSYLDRGRGYGYTF
TGTGCCAGCAGTTACTTGGACAGGGGGCGGGGCTATGGCTACACCTTC
>TRBJ1-1|TRBV19|-|-
CASSIDDRNTEAFF
TGTGCCAGTAGTATAGATGACAGAAACACTGAAGCTTTCTTT
>TRBJ2-2|TRBV11-2|TRBD2|-
CASGSRLAGGPTGELFF
TGTGCCAGCGGATCCCGACTAGCGGGGGGGCCCACCGGGGAGCTGTTTTTT
>TRBJ1-5|TRBV19|TRBD1|-
CATRWAGGGNQPQHF
TGTGCCACCAGGTGGGCAGGGGGAGGCAATCAGCCCCAGCATTTT
>TRBJ1-5|TRBV28|-|few
CASPGPGDSNQPQHF
TGTGCCAGCCCTGGTCCAGGGGATAGCAATCAGCCCCAGCATTTT
>TRBJ2-7|TRBV5-4|-|-
CASSSPTGSYEQYF
TGTGCCAGCAGCTCCCCGACAGGTAGCTACGAGCAGTACTTC
>TRBJ1-1|TRBV6-2/TRBV6-3|-|-
CASSRITGEGAFF
TGTGCCAGCAGCCGAATAACCGGCGAGGGTGCTTTCTTT
>TRBJ1-3|TRBV4-3|TRBD1|-
CASSQRGQWWTIYF
TGCGCCAGCAGCCAAAGGGGACAGTGGTGGACCATATATTTT
>TRBJ1-4|TRBV25-1|TRBD1|-
CASSPGGTNEKLFF
TGTGCCAGCAGTCCAGGGGGAACTAATGAAAAACTGTTTTTT
>TRBJ1-2|TRBV6-1|-|-
CASSEAGALGYTF
TGTGCCAGCAGTGAAGCGGGGGCGCTTGGCTACACCTTC
>TRBJ1-2|TRBV9|-|-
CASSAQQGTNYGYTF
TGTGCCAGCAGCGCGCAACAGGGCACTAACTATGGCTACACCTTC
>TRBJ2-6|TRBV28|-|once
CASSPSGSGANVLTF
TGTGCCAGCAGTCCCTCAGGGTCAGGGGCCAACGTCCTGACTTTC
>TRBJ2-1|TRBV18|TRBD1|-
CASSNDREGSNEQFF
TGTGCCAGCTCCAATGACAGGGAAGGTTCCAATGAGCAGTTCTTC
>TRBJ2-5|TRBV7-2|TRBD1|few
CASSPGTGWETQYF
TGTGCCAGCAGCCCTGGGACAGGGTGGGAGACCCAGTACTTC
>TRBJ2-7|TRBV6-1|-|once
CASGGSFYEQYF
TGTGCCAGCGGGGGGTCTTTCTACGAGCAGTACTTC
>TRBJ1-2|TRBV9|-|-
CASSVNSNYGYTF
TGTGCCAGCAGCGTAAACAGTAACTATGGCTACACCTTC
>TRBJ2-1|TRBV7-3|TRBD2|once
CASSWGRLAGGNEQFF
TGTGCCAGCAGCTGGGGCAGACTAGCGGGGGGCAATGAGCAGTTCTTC
>TRBJ1-1|TRBV5-4|-|-
CASSLMGAPTEAFF
TGTGCCAGCAGTCTGATGGGGGCGCCCACTGAAGCTTTCTTT
>TRBJ1-1|TRBV6-5|-|-
CASRLRFMNTEAFF
TGTGCCAGCAGACTCCGGTTCATGAACACTGAAGCTTTCTTT